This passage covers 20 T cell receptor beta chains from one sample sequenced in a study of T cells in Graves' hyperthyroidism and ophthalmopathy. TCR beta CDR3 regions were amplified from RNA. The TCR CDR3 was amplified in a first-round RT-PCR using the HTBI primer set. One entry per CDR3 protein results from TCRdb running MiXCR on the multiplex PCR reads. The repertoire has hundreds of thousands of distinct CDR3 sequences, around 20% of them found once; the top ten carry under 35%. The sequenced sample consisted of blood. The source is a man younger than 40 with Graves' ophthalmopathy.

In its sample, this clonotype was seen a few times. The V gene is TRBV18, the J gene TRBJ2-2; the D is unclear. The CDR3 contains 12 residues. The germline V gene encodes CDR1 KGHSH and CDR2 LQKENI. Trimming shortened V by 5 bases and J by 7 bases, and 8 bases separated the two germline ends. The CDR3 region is CASSSNDGELFF. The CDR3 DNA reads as TGTGCCAGCTCATCCAACGACGGGGAGCTGTTTTTT.

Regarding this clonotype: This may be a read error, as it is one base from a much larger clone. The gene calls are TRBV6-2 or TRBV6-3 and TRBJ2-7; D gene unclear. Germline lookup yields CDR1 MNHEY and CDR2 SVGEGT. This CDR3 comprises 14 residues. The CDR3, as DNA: TGTGCCAGCAGCACCACTCTGTATTCCTACGATCAGTACTTC. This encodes CASSTTLYSYDQYF.

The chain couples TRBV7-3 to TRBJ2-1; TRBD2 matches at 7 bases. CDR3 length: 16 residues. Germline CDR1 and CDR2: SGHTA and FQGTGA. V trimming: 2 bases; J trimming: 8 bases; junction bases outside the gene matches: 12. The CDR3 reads CASSLGALVREDEQFF. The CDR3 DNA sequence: TGTGCCAGCAGCTTAGGGGCCCTGGTCCGGGAGGATGAGCAGTTCTTC.

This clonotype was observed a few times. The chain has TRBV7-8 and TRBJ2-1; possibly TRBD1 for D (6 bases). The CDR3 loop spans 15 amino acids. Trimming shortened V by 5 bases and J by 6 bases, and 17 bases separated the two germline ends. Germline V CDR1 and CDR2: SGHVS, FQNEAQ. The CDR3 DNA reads TGTGCCAGCAGCCTCCGGGACACGGTTGGCAATGAGCAGTTCTTC. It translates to CASSLRDTVGNEQFF.

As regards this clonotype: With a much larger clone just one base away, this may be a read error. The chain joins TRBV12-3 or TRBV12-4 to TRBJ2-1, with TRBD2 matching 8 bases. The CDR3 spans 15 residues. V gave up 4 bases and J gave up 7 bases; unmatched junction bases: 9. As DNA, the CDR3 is TGTGCCAGCAGTTCATCCCGGGCTAGCGGGAATGAGCAGTTCTTC. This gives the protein CASSSSRASGNEQFF.

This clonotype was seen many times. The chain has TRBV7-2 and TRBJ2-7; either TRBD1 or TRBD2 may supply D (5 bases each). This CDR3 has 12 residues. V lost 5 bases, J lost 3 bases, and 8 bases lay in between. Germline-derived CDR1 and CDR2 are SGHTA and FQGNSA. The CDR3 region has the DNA TGTGCCAGCAGCCGGGACGGCTACGAGCAGTACTTC. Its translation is CASSRDGYEQYF.

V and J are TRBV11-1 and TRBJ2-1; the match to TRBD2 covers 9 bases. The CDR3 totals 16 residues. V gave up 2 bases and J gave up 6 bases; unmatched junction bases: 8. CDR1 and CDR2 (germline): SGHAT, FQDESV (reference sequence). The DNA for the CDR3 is TGTGCCAGCAGCTTATTAGTGAGCGGGAGGTCCAATGAGCAGTTCTTC. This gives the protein CASSLLVSGRSNEQFF.

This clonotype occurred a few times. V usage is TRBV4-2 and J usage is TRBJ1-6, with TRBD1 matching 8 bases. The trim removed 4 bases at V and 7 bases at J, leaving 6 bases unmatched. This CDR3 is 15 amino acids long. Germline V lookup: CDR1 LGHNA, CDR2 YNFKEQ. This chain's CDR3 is CASSPGQGVNSPLHF. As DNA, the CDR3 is TGTGCCAGCAGCCCCGGACAGGGAGTAAATTCACCCCTCCACTTT.

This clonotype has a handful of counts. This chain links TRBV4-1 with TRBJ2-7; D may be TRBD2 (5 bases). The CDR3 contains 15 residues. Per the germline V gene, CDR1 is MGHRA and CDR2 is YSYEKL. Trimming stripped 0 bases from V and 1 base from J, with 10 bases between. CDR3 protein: CASSQDEQRSYEQYF. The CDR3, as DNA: TGCGCCAGCAGCCAAGATGAACAGCGGTCCTACGAGCAGTACTTC.

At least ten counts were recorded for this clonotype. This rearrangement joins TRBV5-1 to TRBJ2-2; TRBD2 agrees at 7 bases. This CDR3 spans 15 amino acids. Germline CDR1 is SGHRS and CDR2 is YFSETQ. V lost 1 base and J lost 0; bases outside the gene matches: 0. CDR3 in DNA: TGCGCCAGCAGCTTGACTAGCGCGAACACCGGGGAGCTGTTTTTT. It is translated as CASSLTSANTGELFF.

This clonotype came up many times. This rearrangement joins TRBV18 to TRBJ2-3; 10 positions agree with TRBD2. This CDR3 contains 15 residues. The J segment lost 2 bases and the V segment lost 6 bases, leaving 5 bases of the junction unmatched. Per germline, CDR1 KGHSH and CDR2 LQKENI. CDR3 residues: CASSTLAGLTDTQYF. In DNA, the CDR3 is TGTGCCAGCTCCACACTAGCGGGGCTCACAGATACGCAGTATTTT.

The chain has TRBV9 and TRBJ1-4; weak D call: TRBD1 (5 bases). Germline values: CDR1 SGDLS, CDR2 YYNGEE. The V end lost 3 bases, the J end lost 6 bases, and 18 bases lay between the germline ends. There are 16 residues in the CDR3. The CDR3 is CASSATGSAGYEKLFF. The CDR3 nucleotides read TGTGCCAGCAGCGCCACCGGGAGTGCAGGGTATGAAAAACTGTTTTTT.

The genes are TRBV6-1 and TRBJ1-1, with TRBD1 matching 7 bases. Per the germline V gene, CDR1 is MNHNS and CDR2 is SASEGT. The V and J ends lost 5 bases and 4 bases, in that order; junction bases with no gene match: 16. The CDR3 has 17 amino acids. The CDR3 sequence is CASSLGQVTSMSTEAFF. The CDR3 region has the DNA TGTGCCAGCAGTCTAGGACAGGTGACTTCCATGAGCACTGAAGCTTTCTTT.

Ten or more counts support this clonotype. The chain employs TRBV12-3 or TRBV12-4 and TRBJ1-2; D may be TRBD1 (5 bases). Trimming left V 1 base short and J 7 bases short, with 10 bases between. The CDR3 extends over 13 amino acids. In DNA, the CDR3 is TGTGCCAGCAGTTTAGAGCAGGGCAGTGGCTACACCTTC. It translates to CASSLEQGSGYTF.

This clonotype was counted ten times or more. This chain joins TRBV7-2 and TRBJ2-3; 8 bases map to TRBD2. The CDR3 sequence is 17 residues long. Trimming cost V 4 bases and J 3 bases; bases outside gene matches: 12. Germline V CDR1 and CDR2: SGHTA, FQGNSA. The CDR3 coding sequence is TGTGCCAGCAGCTACGGGACTGGCGGGAGGCCTACAGATACGCAGTATTTT. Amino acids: CASSYGTGGRPTDTQYF.

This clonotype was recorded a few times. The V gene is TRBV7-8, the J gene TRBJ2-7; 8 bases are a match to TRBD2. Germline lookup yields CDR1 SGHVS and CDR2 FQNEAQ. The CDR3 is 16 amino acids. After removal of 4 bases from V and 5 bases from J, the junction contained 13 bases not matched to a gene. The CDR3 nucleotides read TGTGCCAGCAGCTGGGCAGGCAGCGGGAGATCTGACGAGCAGTACTTC. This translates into CASSWAGSGRSDEQYF. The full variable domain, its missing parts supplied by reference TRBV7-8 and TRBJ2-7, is GAGVSQSPRYKVAKRGQDVALRCDPISGHVSLFWYQQALGQGPEFLTYFQNEAQLDKSGLPSDRFFAERPEGSVSTLKIQRTQQEDSAVYLCASSWAGSGRSDEQYFGPGTRLTVT.

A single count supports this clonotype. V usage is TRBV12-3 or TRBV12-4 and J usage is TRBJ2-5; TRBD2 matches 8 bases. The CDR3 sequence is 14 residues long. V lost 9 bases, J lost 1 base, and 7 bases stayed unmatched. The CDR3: CASASGRGQETQYF. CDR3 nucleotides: TGTGCCAGTGCTAGCGGGCGAGGCCAAGAGACCCAGTACTTC.

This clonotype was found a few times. CDR3 loop: CASSQTSGGNTQYF. DNA for the CDR3: TGTGCCAGCAGCCAGACTAGCGGGGGAAATACGCAGTATTTT. The rearrangement joins TRBV3-1 to TRBJ2-3, with 12 bases that match TRBD2. Germline V gene data show CDR1 as LGHDT and CDR2 as YNNKEL (reference sequence). V lost 3 bases to trimming and J lost 7 bases; unmatched junction nucleotides: 2. The CDR3 length is 14 residues.

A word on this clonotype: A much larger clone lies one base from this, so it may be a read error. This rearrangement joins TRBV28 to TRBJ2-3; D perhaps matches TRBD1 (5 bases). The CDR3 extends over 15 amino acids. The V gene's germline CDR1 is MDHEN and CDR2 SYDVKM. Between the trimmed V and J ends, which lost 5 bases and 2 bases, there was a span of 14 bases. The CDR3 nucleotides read TGTGCCAGCAGTCTGGACAAACCTACCACAGATACGCAGTATTTT. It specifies CASSLDKPTTDTQYF. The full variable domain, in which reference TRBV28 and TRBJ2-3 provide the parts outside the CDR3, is DVKVTQSSRYLVKRTGEKVFLECVQDMDHENMFWYRQDPGLGLRLIYFSYDVKMKEKGDIPEGYSVSREKKERFSLILESASTNQTSMYLCASSLDKPTTDTQYFGPGTRLTVL.

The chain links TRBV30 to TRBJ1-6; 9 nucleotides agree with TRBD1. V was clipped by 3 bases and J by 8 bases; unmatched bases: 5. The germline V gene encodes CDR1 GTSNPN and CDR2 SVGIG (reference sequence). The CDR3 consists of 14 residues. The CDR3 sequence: CAWSGQGNDSPLHF. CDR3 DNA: TGTGCCTGGAGCGGACAGGGGAACGATTCACCCCTCCACTTT.